The 7 T cell receptor beta chains in this list originate from one sample, sequenced in a study of cytomegalovirus exposure and HLA in healthy donors. This PCR relied on a set of 60 Vbeta primers and 13 Jbeta primers. Libraries were prepared by immunoSEQ multiplex PCR; TCRdb keeps only in-frame clonotypes and omits some of them. The sample lists roughly 150,000 clones, around three quarters occurring once. Sequencing was performed on PBMCs. The receptor set was obtained from a male donor in good health and CMV-seronegative.

The chain links TRBV7-9 to TRBJ2-7, with 13 bases fitting TRBD2. Trimming cost V 5 bases and J 3 bases; bases outside gene matches: 4. From germline, CDR1 is SEHNR and CDR2 FQNEAQ (reference sequence). There are 15 residues in the CDR3. The CDR3 region is CASSILAGGIYEQYF. The CDR3 DNA is TGTGCCAGCAGCATACTAGCGGGAGGGATCTACGAGCAGTACTTC.

The chain employs TRBV7-8 and TRBJ2-2; D possibly corresponds to TRBD2 (6 bases). The CDR3 covers 14 residues. Trimming took 5 bases from V and 1 from J, leaving 8 bases between them. Germline assignment: CDR1 SGHVS and CDR2 FQNEAQ. This CDR3 reads CASSISGNTGELFF. Written as DNA, the CDR3 is TGTGCCAGCAGCATTAGCGGGAACACCGGGGAGCTGTTTTTT.

This chain joins TRBV7-2 and TRBJ1-6, with D uncertain. From germline, CDR1 is SGHTA and CDR2 FQGNSA. The CDR3 runs 13 residues. V was clipped by 1 base and J by 7 bases, with 5 bases between them. CDR3 in amino acids: CASSLVANSPLHF. The CDR3 DNA sequence: TGTGCCAGCAGCTTAGTGGCCAATTCACCCCTCCACTTT.

V usage is TRBV4-3 and J usage is TRBJ2-7, with 12 bases matching TRBD2. J was trimmed by 7 bases and V by 1 base; bases with no gene match: 8. Germline V gene lookup returns CDR1 LGHNA and CDR2 YSLEER. This CDR3 has 16 amino acids. The CDR3 loop is CASSQGLAGGPGEQYF. CDR3 DNA: TGCGCCAGCAGCCAAGGGCTAGCGGGAGGGCCGGGAGAGCAGTACTTC.

The chain combines TRBV5-1 with TRBJ1-4; no clear D gene. V dropped 6 bases and J dropped 7 bases, with 13 bases sitting between them. Germline V gives CDR1 SGHRS, CDR2 YFSETQ. The CDR3 covers 13 residues. This CDR3 reads CASKTPGGEKLFF. CDR3 sequence (DNA): TGCGCCAGCAAAACCCCGGGAGGTGAAAAACTGTTTTTT.

The chain links TRBV2 to TRBJ2-7; 10 bases fit TRBD2. The CDR3 covers 14 residues. From germline, CDR1 is SNHLY and CDR2 FYNNEI. The trim removed 6 bases at V and 2 bases at J, leaving 4 bases unmatched. DNA of the CDR3: TGTGCCAGCAGAGGACTAGCGGAAGCCTACGAGCAGTACTTC. It specifies CASRGLAEAYEQYF.

This clone was picked up one time. This chain joins TRBV5-1 and TRBJ2-1; TRBD2 matches at 13 bases. The germline V gene has CDR1 SGHRS and CDR2 YFSETQ. The CDR3 is made up of 13 amino acids. V lost 5 bases, J lost 7 bases, and 0 bases stayed unmatched. CDR3 in DNA: TGCGCCAGCAGACTAGCGGGAGGGAATGAGCAGTTCTTC. It codes for CASRLAGGNEQFF.